Listed below are T cell receptor beta chains from one sample, sequenced in a study of cytomegalovirus exposure and HLA in healthy donors. The method was immunoSEQ multiplex PCR; TCRdb's version includes in-frame clones alone and lacks a portion of them. This sample has about 120,000 clones, with about 75% found just once. The sequencing sample was made of PBMCs. Every receptor here comes from a man in his sixties in good health and CMV-seropositive. Both conserved end residues are part of each CDR3. A D gene is named only where the DNA matches it firmly. Size tells how often a clone was seen (once, few, many) or the class of an expanded clone, and some rows leave it out.

abundance | j_gene | len | v_gene | d_gene | CDR3nt | CDR3aa
- | TRBJ2-1 | 15 | TRBV5-1 | TRBD1 | TGCGCCAGCAGCAGTCCCGGGACAGGGTCGTTTGAGCAGTTCTTC | CASSSPGTGSFEQFF
- | TRBJ2-1 | 14 | TRBV25-1 | - | TGTGCCAGCAGTGGCCGGCGGGGCTACAATGAGCAGTTCTTC | CASSGRRGYNEQFF
- | TRBJ2-7 | 13 | TRBV6-5 | - | TGTGCCAGCGGTGCCTTAACGGGGTACGAGCAGTACTTC | CASGALTGYEQYF
few | TRBJ2-1 | 19 | TRBV4-2 | TRBD2 | TGTGCCAGCAGCGACTTAACGTTAGCGGGACTAGGGATATACAATGAGCAGTTCTTC | CASSDLTLAGLGIYNEQFF
few | TRBJ1-6 | 15 | TRBV7-8 | - | TGTGCCAGCAGCTTAAGGTCAGGCACCACTTCACCCCTCCACTTT | CASSLRSGTTSPLHF
- | TRBJ1-3 | 15 | TRBV4-1 | - | TGCGCCAGCAGCCAAGTACAGAGCTCTGGAAACACCATATATTTT | CASSQVQSSGNTIYF
few | TRBJ2-3 | 16 | TRBV7-9 | - | TGTGCCAGCAGTTACCCAGAGGGGGGGGGTACAGATACGCAGTATTTT | CASSYPEGGGTDTQYF
- | TRBJ1-5 | 14 | TRBV28 | - | TGTGCCAGCAGTTCCGTTTATAGCAATCAGCCCCAGCATTTT | CASSSVYSNQPQHF
- | TRBJ1-3 | 15 | TRBV30 | - | TGTGCCTGGAGTACCTCCAGGTACTCTGGAAACACCATATATTTT | CAWSTSRYSGNTIYF
- | TRBJ2-3 | 15 | TRBV9 | - | TGTGCCAGCAGCGACGAGGGGGTTAGCACAGATACGCAGTATTTT | CASSDEGVSTDTQYF
- | TRBJ1-5 | 16 | TRBV5-5 | TRBD1 | TGTGCCAGCAGCCGTGGCGCAGGGGGTTCCCATCAGCCCCAGCATTTT | CASSRGAGGSHQPQHF
few | TRBJ2-3 | 12 | TRBV2 | - | TGTGCCAGTCTAGTGCGAACAGATACGCAGTATTTT | CASLVRTDTQYF
- | TRBJ1-6 | 15 | TRBV9 | - | TGTGCCAGCAGCGTAGACGGTGGGAGGAATTCACCCCTCCACTTT | CASSVDGGRNSPLHF
- | TRBJ1-2 | 14 | TRBV19 | - | TGTGCCAGTAGTTCCCGGGGGATGGAATATGGCTACACCTTC | CASSSRGMEYGYTF
- | TRBJ2-1 | 16 | TRBV21-1 | - | TGTGCCAGCAGCAAAAAGAAGAGACTAGAGCACAATGAGCAGTTCTTC | CASSKKKRLEHNEQFF
- | TRBJ2-7 | 16 | TRBV5-1 | TRBD2 | TGCGCCAGCAGCTCAACCGGACTAGCGGGAGTGGACGAGCAGTACTTC | CASSSTGLAGVDEQYF
- | TRBJ2-3 | 15 | TRBV11-1 | TRBD2 | TGTGCCAGCAGCTTAGCGGGGGACTACGGGGATACGCAGTATTTT | CASSLAGDYGDTQYF
once | TRBJ2-3 | 15 | TRBV6-1 | - | TGTGCCAGCAGTGTGTCAAGACTCGGCACAGATACGCAGTATTTT | CASSVSRLGTDTQYF
- | TRBJ2-7 | 14 | TRBV7-2 | - | TGTGCCAGCAGCCCCGGGACTCGAACCTACGAGCAGTACTTC | CASSPGTRTYEQYF
- | TRBJ2-7 | 14 | TRBV5-4 | - | TGTGCCAGCAGCGACCGATCCCGGGTCAGCGAGCAGTACTTC | CASSDRSRVSEQYF
- | TRBJ1-2 | 16 | TRBV4-1 | TRBD1 | TGCGCCAGCAGCCAAGATTGGGGACAGGGCAACTATGGCTACACCTTC | CASSQDWGQGNYGYTF
- | TRBJ1-1 | 16 | TRBV18 | TRBD1 | TGTGCCAGCTCGTCAGGGGACAGGGGGTTGTCTACTGAAGCTTTCTTT | CASSSGDRGLSTEAFF
- | TRBJ2-7 | 14 | TRBV5-1 | TRBD2 | TGCGCCAGCAGCCTGCGGGGGGGCCCCTACGAGCAGTACTTC | CASSLRGGPYEQYF
- | TRBJ1-1 | 13 | TRBV7-3 | - | TGTGCCAGCAGCCGCGGTGCGAACACTGAAGCTTTCTTT | CASSRGANTEAFF